This T cell receptor (beta chain) was obtained from a study of blood T cell repertoires in COVID-19. Turning to the study itself: The origin of the acute and convalescent COVID-19 samples was the United States, Italy and Spain.

Source study methods: The assay estimated nucleated cells by amplifying reference gene primers. Assay used: immunoSEQ multiplex PCR; TCRdb lists only in-frame clones, some missing. V and J calls and clone size follow that table, whereas D and trimming were derived from the DNA. The profile covers 100,000 to 120,000 clones, with 55% to 75% appearing a single time and about 1.8% taken by the ten largest. The length of the CDR3 is 12 residues. Between the trimmed V and J ends, which lost 10 bases and 2 bases, there was a span of 9 bases. This clonotype was obtained from a middle-aged woman with acute or convalescent COVID-19. What was sequenced was peripheral blood. The chain carries TRBV12-3 or TRBV12-4 and TRBJ2-1; D gene uncertain. CDR3 coding DNA: TGTGCCACTTTAACGGCCTACAATGAGCAGTTCTTC. It yields the protein CATLTAYNEQFF.